A single sample is the source of the 27 T cell receptor beta chains below, sequenced in a study of cytomegalovirus exposure and HLA in healthy donors. The PCR ran on 60 Vbeta and 13 Jbeta primers. Clones were read by immunoSEQ multiplex PCR, and TCRdb kept only the in-frame ones, dropping some. This sample yields 88,000 or so clones, of which approximately 62% are seen a single time; approximately 4% belongs to the top ten. The source material was PBMCs. All receptors derive from a male donor in good health and CMV-seropositive.

The chain joins TRBV5-6 to TRBJ2-7, with D possibly TRBD2 on 6 matching bases. CDR3 length: 14 amino acids. Looked up from germline, CDR1 is SGHDT and CDR2 is YYEEEE. V lost 1 base to trimming and J lost 4 bases, with 12 bases between them. DNA of the CDR3: TGTGCCAGCAGCTTGTCCGGGAGCGGGTACGAGCAGTACTTC. This encodes CASSLSGSGYEQYF.

In its sample, this clone was seen a few times. The chain links TRBV10-3 to TRBJ1-5, with D perhaps TRBD1 (5 bases). The V and J ends lost 2 bases and 4 bases respectively, with 6 bases between them. Germline CDR1 ENHRY, CDR2 SYGVKD. CDR3 size: 13 residues. The CDR3 here is CAISEAGNQPQHF. The DNA for the CDR3 is TGTGCCATCAGTGAGGCAGGGAATCAGCCCCAGCATTTT.

V is TRBV29-1 and J is TRBJ2-5; 9 nucleotides match TRBD2. The end of the DNA aligns better with TRBJ2-7, so the J call may be wrong. The CDR3 is 13 amino acids. From germline, CDR1 is SQVTM and CDR2 ANQGSEA. In DNA form, the CDR3 reads TGCAGCGTTGGGGGCGGGAGGGCCCACGAGCAGTACTTC. Its protein product is CSVGGGRAHEQYF.

The V gene is TRBV6-1, the J gene TRBJ2-2; TRBD2 matches at 14 bases. J lost 4 bases, V lost 2 bases, and 12 bases had no gene match. CDR1 MNHNS and CDR2 SASEGT come from the germline V gene. There are 20 residues in the CDR3. CDR3 DNA: TGTGCCAGCAGTGAACCCTGGACTAGCGGGGGGTCAAGGTTCACCGGGGAGCTGTTTTTT. This gives the protein CASSEPWTSGGSRFTGELFF.

This clone has more than one count but fewer than ten. V and J are TRBV6-5 and TRBJ1-2; 9 bases are a match to TRBD1. V gave up 5 bases and J gave up 5 bases; unmatched junction bases: 3. The CDR3 length is 13 residues. CDR1 MNHEY and CDR2 SVGAGI come from the germline V gene. CDR3 sequence: CASSVGTGYGYTF. The CDR3 DNA follows: TGTGCCAGCAGTGTAGGGACAGGGTATGGCTACACCTTC.

V is TRBV30 and J is TRBJ1-4; tentatively, D is TRBD1 (6 bases). Germline V gene data show CDR1 as GTSNPN and CDR2 as SVGIG (reference sequence). V was pared by 3 bases and J by 3 bases, with 17 bases between. This CDR3 is built from 16 residues. CDR3 nucleotides: TGTGCCTGGAGCCCCGTCGGGGGGCGGGCTAATGAAAAACTGTTTTTT. This sequence encodes CAWSPVGGRANEKLFF.

This clone was observed a few times. CDR3 region: CASSPGGSIAYGYTF. Written as DNA, the CDR3 is TGTGCCAGCAGCCCCGGAGGCTCTATCGCGTATGGCTACACCTTC. The chain uses TRBV9 and TRBJ1-2; D call uncertain. Between the trimmed V and J ends, which lost 4 bases and 5 bases, there was a span of 18 bases. The CDR3 contains 15 residues. Germline lookup yields CDR1 SGDLS and CDR2 YYNGEE.

CDR3 sequence reads: CASSGRGPGSTIYF. DNA for the CDR3: TGTGCCAGCAGCGGCAGGGGGCCAGGGAGCACCATATATTTT. V and J are TRBV11-3 and TRBJ1-3, with TRBD1 identical over 8 bases. J gave up 9 bases and V 5 bases, and 9 bases lay outside the gene matches. From germline, CDR1 is SGHNT and CDR2 YENEEA. The CDR3 consists of 14 residues.

V gene TRBV5-1 combines with J gene TRBJ2-3; 12 bases match TRBD2. J lost 6 bases, V lost 3 bases, and 8 bases had no gene match. CDR1 is SGHRS, CDR2 YFSETQ, per germline. This CDR3 is built from 16 residues. CDR3 nucleotides: TGCGCCAGCAGCTCCAGACTAGCGGGAGTTTTGGATACGCAGTATTTT. Encoded protein: CASSSRLAGVLDTQYF.

This rearrangement joins TRBV28 to TRBJ2-5, with D perhaps matching TRBD1 (5 bases). Gene TRBJ2-7 matches the end of the DNA better, so the J call may be wrong. Per the germline V gene, CDR1 is MDHEN and CDR2 is SYDVKM. There are 14 residues in the CDR3. CDR3 amino acids: CASSSQGWVYEQYF. DNA of the CDR3: TGTGCCAGCAGTTCCCAGGGATGGGTCTACGAGCAGTACTTC.

The rearrangement joins TRBV6-5 to TRBJ2-7; 16 bases fit TRBD2. Trimming removed 0 bases from V and 4 bases from J; junction bases left unmatched: 0. The CDR3 contains 16 residues. Germline values: CDR1 MNHEY, CDR2 SVGAGI. CDR3 loop: CASSYSGLAGGYEQYF. The CDR3 DNA reads as TGTGCCAGCAGTTACTCGGGACTAGCGGGAGGGTACGAGCAGTACTTC.

This clone has more than one count but fewer than ten. The gene calls are TRBV30 and TRBJ2-3, with 13 bases lining up with TRBD2. This CDR3 spans 16 amino acids. The V segment lost 5 bases and the J segment 6 bases; nucleotides outside the gene matches: 11. Germline V lookup: CDR1 GTSNPN, CDR2 SVGIG (reference sequence). The CDR3 protein is CAWGGMTSGGSDTQYF. CDR3 DNA sequence: TGTGCCTGGGGCGGGATGACTAGCGGGGGGAGTGATACGCAGTATTTT.

The V gene is TRBV2, the J gene TRBJ2-5; a possible D gene is TRBD1 (6 bases). Per the germline V gene, CDR1 is SNHLY and CDR2 is FYNNEI. The germline V and J ends were trimmed by 10 bases and 7 bases, with 16 bases remaining between them. This CDR3 is built from 12 residues. The CDR3 DNA sequence: TGTGCCACTAACAGGGATCCTAGGACCCAGTACTTC. Translating gives CATNRDPRTQYF.

This clone was counted only a few times. A junction end diverges from the germline sequence, so it may reflect a read error. CDR3 residues: CSSSFSLGVEAEAFF. The CDR3 coding sequence is TGTTCCAGCAGCTTTTCGTTAGGGGTAGAAGCTGAAGCTTTCTTT. The V and J genes are TRBV7-9 and TRBJ1-1; D is possibly TRBD1 (5 bases). The CDR3 length is 15 residues. Germline CDR1 reads SEHNR; CDR2 reads FQNEAQ (reference sequence).

This chain links TRBV18 with TRBJ2-1, with 13 bases that match TRBD2. This CDR3 has 16 amino acids. The V gene end was trimmed by 3 bases and the J gene end by 2 bases; junction bases not matched to a gene: 1. CDR1 and CDR2 (germline): KGHSH, LQKENI. Here the CDR3 DNA reads TGTGCCAGCTCACCCGGACTAGCGGGAGCCTACAATGAGCAGTTCTTC. Its translation: CASSPGLAGAYNEQFF.

The gene calls are TRBV6-1 and TRBJ2-1; 13 nucleotides line up with TRBD2. The CDR3 sequence is 15 residues long. Germline CDR1 and CDR2: MNHNS and SASEGT. V lost 11 bases and J lost 7; bases outside the gene matches: 11. The CDR3 reads CAGLLAGGPKNEQFF. In DNA, the CDR3 is TGTGCCGGCCTACTAGCGGGGGGGCCTAAGAATGAGCAGTTCTTC.

The chain links TRBV28 to TRBJ2-2; D remains ambiguous. V was pared by 2 bases and J by 7 bases, with 8 bases between. The CDR3 is 13 amino acids. In germline, CDR1 is MDHEN, CDR2 SYDVKM. The CDR3 DNA is TGTGCCAGCAGTTTACCTGTTAACGGGGAGCTGTTTTTT. It encodes CASSLPVNGELFF.

Only a few counts were recorded for this clone. The chain uses TRBV27 and TRBJ1-2; D is undetermined. The CDR3 consists of 16 residues. Trimming removed 5 bases at V and 1 base at J, with 17 bases between. In germline, CDR1 is MNHEY, CDR2 SMNVEV (reference sequence). The CDR3 DNA reads TGTGCCAGCAGTCCCACCTTGGCGGGGATTAACTATGGCTACACCTTC. Translating gives CASSPTLAGINYGYTF.

The chain couples TRBV19 to TRBJ2-5; 10 positions match TRBD1. The CDR3 is 15 residues long. CDR1 LNHDA and CDR2 SQIVND come from the germline V gene (reference sequence). Unmatched junction bases numbered 3, after V lost 0 bases and J lost 5 bases. For the CDR3, the DNA is TGTGCCAGTAGTATAGATTCGGGACAGGGGGAGACCCAGTACTTC. Translation: CASSIDSGQGETQYF.

This clone has only a few counts. The V call is TRBV19, the J call TRBJ1-1; 8 bases match TRBD1. The V and J ends lost 1 base and 1 base, in that order; junction bases with no gene match: 2. The CDR3 runs 15 residues. The germline CDR1 and CDR2 sequences are LNHDA and SQIVND (reference sequence). The CDR3, as DNA: TGTGCCAGTAGTATAGTAGACAGGGGGAACACTGAAGCTTTCTTT. Translating it yields CASSIVDRGNTEAFF.

DNA of the CDR3: TGCGCCAGCAGCCGACCGGGACATTACAATCAGCCCCAGCATTTT. It translates to CASSRPGHYNQPQHF. This chain links TRBV23-1 with TRBJ1-5; D is possibly TRBD1 (6 bases). TRBV23-1 is reported as an ORF; its role is uncertain. This CDR3 is built from 15 residues. Trimming stripped 6 bases from V and 3 bases from J, with 15 bases between.

The rearrangement joins TRBV30 to TRBJ1-1; D is uncertain. CDR3 length: 13 amino acids. The germline CDR1 and CDR2 sequences are GTSNPN and SVGIG (reference sequence). V was shortened by 3 bases and J by 0 bases, with 8 bases between the two germline ends. CDR3 in DNA: TGTGCCTGGAGCTTTAGTTTGAACACTGAAGCTTTCTTT. Protein sequence: CAWSFSLNTEAFF.

The V and J genes are TRBV6-9 and TRBJ2-7; 7 bases align to TRBD2. CDR1 and CDR2 (germline): MNHGY, SVAAGI. J lost 0 bases, V lost 0 bases, and 2 bases had no gene match. This CDR3 has 15 residues. CDR3 loop: CASSYSRGSSYEQYF. CDR3 DNA sequence: TGTGCCAGCAGTTATTCGCGGGGGAGCTCCTACGAGCAGTACTTC.

The rearrangement joins TRBV7-2 to TRBJ1-5; 8 positions match TRBD1. V was pared by 4 bases and J by 7 bases, with 9 bases of the junction left unmatched. Germline values: CDR1 SGHTA, CDR2 FQGNSA. This CDR3 is 15 amino acids long. This CDR3 reads CASSSSGGAGQPQHF. The CDR3, as DNA: TGTGCCAGCAGCTCGTCAGGGGGCGCGGGGCAGCCCCAGCATTTT.

J is TRBJ2-7 and V is TRBV19; 9 bases agree with TRBD1. V lost 6 bases, J lost 0 bases, and 6 bases stayed unmatched. The germline V gene has CDR1 LNHDA and CDR2 SQIVND (reference sequence). The CDR3 contains 15 residues. The chain's CDR3 is CASSYGTGPSYEQYF. DNA for the CDR3: TGTGCCAGTAGCTACGGGACAGGGCCCTCCTACGAGCAGTACTTC.

CDR3 sequence (DNA): TGTGCCAGCTCCGAGGGGGGGTCAAACACTGAAGCTTTCTTT. Amino acid sequence: CASSEGGSNTEAFF. V is TRBV6-5 and J is TRBJ1-1, with a possible D match to TRBD1 (6 bases). V was pared by 8 bases and J by 2 bases, with 15 bases between. CDR1 and CDR2 from the germline V gene are MNHEY and SVGAGI. This CDR3 spans 14 amino acids.

The V call is TRBV19, the J call TRBJ2-7; 8 bases are a match to TRBD2. CDR3 length: 14 residues. Germline loops: CDR1 LNHDA, CDR2 SQIVND (reference sequence). The J segment lost 6 bases and the V segment lost 3 bases, leaving 7 bases of the junction unmatched. CDR3 in amino acids: CASSIAGGQREQYF. CDR3 nucleotide sequence: TGTGCCAGTAGTATCGCGGGGGGCCAACGCGAGCAGTACTTC.